The source of this T cell receptor beta chain is a study of T cell repertoires in cytomegalovirus infection. Across the whole study: CMV infection plus the matching HLA type was flagged by public TCR beta signatures. Study outcomes and limitations: HLA-C-restricted CMV-specific TCR beta clonotypes were dominant in the ex vivo response. Of the TCR beta families, the public ones yielded a cumulative frequency that identified carriers of CMV plus the relevant HLA.

There are a few counts of this clonotype. Its target is not known. The CDR3 loop spans 14 amino acids. Trimming removed 2 bases from V and 9 bases from J; junction bases left unmatched: 2. TCRdb redid the calling of the reads with MiXCR, one entry per CDR3 protein. The sample holds under 800,000 distinct CDR3 sequences, approximately 24% seen once. The chain links TRBV12-3 or TRBV12-4 to TRBJ1-6; 9 bases are a match to TRBD1. The receptor's source is a human donor in good health (CMV status not recorded). Some clones in this sample may be carry-over from other donors' samples. Material for sequencing was CD8+ T cells from PBMCs. As DNA, the CDR3 is TGTGCCAGCAGTTTAACAGGGGGCGTTTCACCCCTCCACTTT. This sequence encodes CASSLTGGVSPLHF.